What follows describes a single TCR beta chain. J lost 7 bases, V lost 3 bases, and 4 bases had no gene match. CDR3 size: 13 residues. Germline loops: CDR1 LNHNV, CDR2 YYDKDF (reference sequence). These data originate in a study of T cells in Graves' hyperthyroidism and ophthalmopathy. Diagnoses rested on clinical symptoms, serum thyroxine and TRAb, thyroid ultrasound and orbital computed tomography. Amplification of TCR beta CDR3 regions was performed using RNA transcripts as template. The HTBI set primed first-round TCR CDR3 RT-PCR. TCRdb fed the multiplex PCR reads into MiXCR, producing one record per CDR3 protein. The repertoire holds 600,000 to 800,000 distinct CDR3 sequences, with roughly a third as singletons.

The chain combines TRBV15 with TRBJ1-2, with 8 positions matching TRBD1. The TCR was taken from a woman aged 40 to 49 with Graves' hyperthyroidism. Specimen: blood. In DNA, the CDR3 is TGTGCCACCAGCAGTCAGGACAGGGCTGGCTACACCTTC. Translation gives CATSSQDRAGYTF.